The rows below give T cell receptor beta chains drawn from one sample of a study of cytomegalovirus exposure and HLA in healthy donors. The method was immunoSEQ multiplex PCR; TCRdb's version includes in-frame clones alone and lacks a portion of them. The data hold tens of thousands of clones, with around 77% observed a single time. The source material was PBMCs. These receptors were obtained from a woman in her twenties or thirties in good health and CMV-seropositive. Each CDR3 is given with its conserved first and last residue. The D gene is left open where the match is weak. For some rows the clone size is stated as once, few or many, or as a class when expanded; others skip it.

DNA | CDR3 | D | size | J | V
TGTGCCACCCGGAGACTAGAAGAGCAGTACTTC | CATRRLEEQYF | - | - | TRBJ2-7 | TRBV7-9
TGTGCCAGCAGTGGACCACTAGCGGCCTCCTACGAGCAGTACTTC | CASSGPLAASYEQYF | TRBD2 | - | TRBJ2-7 | TRBV25-1
TGTGCCAGCAGCCCTAGGGGGGGCTTGAATGAAAAACTGTTTTTT | CASSPRGGLNEKLFF | - | - | TRBJ1-4 | TRBV11-2
TGTGCCTCCGGTCGGGACAGGGGCACCACTGAAGCTTTCTTT | CASGRDRGTTEAFF | TRBD1 | - | TRBJ1-1 | TRBV10-3
TGCGCCAGCAGCCAGGAGGGGGCTGGCGCGCCCCAGCATTTT | CASSQEGAGAPQHF | TRBD1 | - | TRBJ1-5 | TRBV4-1
TGCGCCTGCAGCCAAGCCCTTTGGCCTACTAACAATGAGCAGTTCTTC | CACSQALWPTNNEQFF | - | - | TRBJ2-1 | TRBV4-1
TGTGCCAGCTCCGGGACAGTGAGCTCCTACGAGCAGTACTTC | CASSGTVSSYEQYF | TRBD1 | - | TRBJ2-7 | TRBV28
TGTGCCAGCAGTTCCCTCGAAGGGGGCAGCTACGAGCGGTACTTC | CASSSLEGGSYERYF | TRBD1 | once | TRBJ2-7 | TRBV27
TGTGCCAGCAGTTTACGACTAGCTTTTGGGGGCTCCTACGAGCAGTACTTC | CASSLRLAFGGSYEQYF | TRBD2 | - | TRBJ2-7 | TRBV27
TGCGCCAGCAGCTCGTCCGGGACTACAATTATCTACAATGAGCAGTTCTTC | CASSSSGTTIIYNEQFF | TRBD2 | few | TRBJ2-1 | TRBV5-1
TGCAGCGTTCCGGGGAACTATGGCTACACCTTC | CSVPGNYGYTF | - | - | TRBJ1-2 | TRBV29-1
TGTGCCAGCAGTGCTCTTGCGGGAGTCGTATACGAGCAGTACTTC | CASSALAGVVYEQYF | TRBD2 | - | TRBJ2-7 | TRBV6-1
TGTGCCAGCGGTCCAGGGAGCAATCAGCCCCAGCATTTT | CASGPGSNQPQHF | - | - | TRBJ1-5 | TRBV11-2
TGTGCCAGCAGCGTAGAGCGGGGGGGGACAAATGAGCAGTTCTTC | CASSVERGGTNEQFF | TRBD2 | few | TRBJ2-1 | TRBV9
TGCGCCAGCAGCCTTGACAGCTCTGGGGCCAACGTCCTGACTTTC | CASSLDSSGANVLTF | - | few | TRBJ2-6 | TRBV4-1
TGTGCCAGCCCACCCACCGGGACAGGGTGGACTGAAGCTTTCTTT | CASPPTGTGWTEAFF | TRBD1 | once | TRBJ1-1 | TRBV28
TGCGCCAGCAGCCCAACGGGACTAGCGGGAGTTTACGAGCAGTACTTC | CASSPTGLAGVYEQYF | TRBD2 | few | TRBJ2-7 | TRBV5-1
TGTGCCAGCTCGCCGGGACAGGGCGACTCACCCCTCCACTTT | CASSPGQGDSPLHF | TRBD1 | - | TRBJ1-6 | TRBV18
TGTGCCAGCAGCCAAGATTTAGCGGGGGGGCTGAATGAGCAGTTCTTC | CASSQDLAGGLNEQFF | TRBD2 | - | TRBJ2-1 | TRBV4-2
TGTGCCAGCAGTTACACAGGGGGCTACGAGCAGTACTTC | CASSYTGGYEQYF | TRBD1 | large | TRBJ2-7 | TRBV6-5
TGCAGCGTCCTCCTCACAGAGGGTTCACCCCTCCACTTT | CSVLLTEGSPLHF | - | once | TRBJ1-6 | TRBV29-1
TGTGCCAGCAGCCCGTACAGGGGTACTAGCACAGATACGCAGTATTTT | CASSPYRGTSTDTQYF | TRBD1 | few | TRBJ2-3 | TRBV5-8
TGTGCCAGCAGCGTCGACAATAACTATGGCTACACCTTC | CASSVDNNYGYTF | - | few | TRBJ1-2 | TRBV9
TGTGCCAGCTCACGGACAGGACTTTCGGATCAGCCCCAGCATTTT | CASSRTGLSDQPQHF | TRBD1 | once | TRBJ1-5 | TRBV18
TGCGCCAGCAGCTTGGTGGGACAGGACCAGGGAGGCTACACCTTC | CASSLVGQDQGGYTF | TRBD1 | - | TRBJ1-2 | TRBV5-1
TGTGCCAGCAGTTTCGGTGGTAGCGGCTACGAGCAGTACTTC | CASSFGGSGYEQYF | - | few | TRBJ2-7 | TRBV6-5
TGTGCCAGCAGCTTCCGGGCCGGACTAGCGGGGGAACACGAGCAGTACTTC | CASSFRAGLAGEHEQYF | TRBD2 | - | TRBJ2-7 | TRBV7-8
TGTGCCACCAGCAGATCTCTCCGACTAGCGGGATACAATGAGCAGTTCTTC | CATSRSLRLAGYNEQFF | TRBD2 | - | TRBJ2-1 | TRBV15
TGTGCCAGCAGGAGCGGGGACAGGGGACTCCATCAGCCCCAGCATTTT | CASRSGDRGLHQPQHF | TRBD1 | - | TRBJ1-5 | TRBV2
TGTGCCAGCAGGCACACCACTTATCGCAGGTTCTATGGCTACACCTTC | CASRHTTYRRFYGYTF | - | - | TRBJ1-2 | TRBV6-6
TGTTCCAGCAGCCTACGACTGGGTGGGAACACTGAAGCTTTCTTT | CSSSLRLGGNTEAFF | - | - | TRBJ1-1 | TRBV11-2
TGCGCCAGCAGCTTGGTTGGTTTGGGGACTAGCTCCTACGAGCAGTACTTC | CASSLVGLGTSSYEQYF | TRBD2 | - | TRBJ2-7 | TRBV5-1
TGTGCCAGCAGCTTAAGTGGAGGCCTCTACGAGCAGTACTTC | CASSLSGGLYEQYF | - | - | TRBJ2-7 | TRBV11-2
TGTGCCAGCAGAGCCCTGACGGCGGGGGAAACTGAAGCTTTCTTT | CASRALTAGETEAFF | - | - | TRBJ1-1 | TRBV6-5
TGTGCCAGCAGCTTAGGAGGCATCATGAACACTGAAGCTTTCTTT | CASSLGGIMNTEAFF | - | - | TRBJ1-1 | TRBV11-1
TGTGCCACCAGCTCGAAACCGAGCGGGAGAAGCTTCAACTTC | CATSSKPSGRSFNF | TRBD2 | - | TRBJ2-5 | TRBV15
TGTGCCAGCATAAGCTTTCGGGGGAAAGACGGGTGCGATGAGCAGTTCTTC | CASISFRGKDGCDEQFF | - | - | TRBJ2-1 | TRBV14
TGTGCCAGCAGCTTCGAACAGGATGGTCAGCCCCAGCATTTT | CASSFEQDGQPQHF | - | - | TRBJ1-5 | TRBV7-9
TGTGCCAGCAGCGATACTCAGGGCACCGTCAATGAGCAGTTCTTC | CASSDTQGTVNEQFF | - | medium-sized | TRBJ2-1 | TRBV2
TGTGCCAGCAGCGTAGCGGTGTCCTACGAGCAGTACTTC | CASSVAVSYEQYF | - | - | TRBJ2-7 | TRBV5-6
TGTGCCAGCGGCCAGGACATCCCCTATAATTCACCCCTCCACTTT | CASGQDIPYNSPLHF | - | - | TRBJ1-6 | TRBV6-5
TGTGCCACTCAGGGGACCTCCTACGAGCAGTACTTC | CATQGTSYEQYF | - | - | TRBJ2-7 | TRBV25-1
TGCGCCAGCAGCCCAATGACTAGCGGGAGTGCAGATACGCAGTATTTT | CASSPMTSGSADTQYF | TRBD2 | few | TRBJ2-3 | TRBV5-1
TGTGCCAGCAGCGTGGGGGACATCTCGGCTCGAACTGAAGCTTTCTTT | CASSVGDISARTEAFF | - | few | TRBJ1-1 | TRBV9
TGCGCCAGCAGCTTGGGACCGGGACTAGCGCGAGATGAGCAGTTCTTC | CASSLGPGLARDEQFF | TRBD2 | - | TRBJ2-1 | TRBV5-1
TGTGCCACCAGCAGAGAGGAGGGCTACGAGCAGTACTTC | CATSREEGYEQYF | - | few | TRBJ2-7 | TRBV15
TGCGCCAGCAGCTGGCAGGAGAACACCGGGGAGCTGTTTTTT | CASSWQENTGELFF | - | - | TRBJ2-2 | TRBV5-1
TGCGCCAGCAGCTTGGGGGGACAGGGCACCTACGAGCAGTACTTC | CASSLGGQGTYEQYF | TRBD1 | - | TRBJ2-7 | TRBV5-1
TGTGCCAGCAGTGAAGTTATGTCTCGGGTCGGTACGCAGTATTTT | CASSEVMSRVGTQYF | - | - | TRBJ2-3 | TRBV2
TGTGCCACCAGCATGTCTCGGCAGGGGAGTGAAAAACTGTTTTTT | CATSMSRQGSEKLFF | - | - | TRBJ1-4 | TRBV15
TGTGCCAGCAGCTCGGGACTAGCGGGGGTGGAGCAGTTCTTC | CASSSGLAGVEQFF | TRBD2 | - | TRBJ2-1 | TRBV6-6
TGTGCCAGCAGCCCTCCCCTAAAAGGGGATGGGAACACTGAAGCTTTCTTT | CASSPPLKGDGNTEAFF | - | - | TRBJ1-1 | TRBV21-1
TGTGCCAGCAGCGCTGGGGTAGGACAGTCTAGCACAGATACGCAGTATTTT | CASSAGVGQSSTDTQYF | - | - | TRBJ2-3 | TRBV9
TGTGCCAGCAGCCAATCTTACGTGTCCTACGAGCAGTACTTC | CASSQSYVSYEQYF | - | - | TRBJ2-7 | TRBV7-2
TGTGCCTGGAGTGTAACAGCGGATTCACCCCTCCACTTT | CAWSVTADSPLHF | - | - | TRBJ1-6 | TRBV30
TGTTCCAGCGGGTCGGGAGTTTCCTACGAGCAGTACTTC | CSSGSGVSYEQYF | - | - | TRBJ2-7 | TRBV7-9
TGCGCCAGCAGCCAAGATTATTTAACAGGGGGCTCCTACGAGCAGTACTTC | CASSQDYLTGGSYEQYF | TRBD1 | - | TRBJ2-7 | TRBV4-1
TGTGCCACAGAAAAACCCCCCCCCTACGAGCAGTACTTC | CATEKPPPYEQYF | - | - | TRBJ2-7 | TRBV19
TGTGCCAGCAGCTTGGCTGGCGGGGGGCCCTCCTACGAGCAGTACTTC | CASSLAGGGPSYEQYF | TRBD2 | - | TRBJ2-7 | TRBV5-4